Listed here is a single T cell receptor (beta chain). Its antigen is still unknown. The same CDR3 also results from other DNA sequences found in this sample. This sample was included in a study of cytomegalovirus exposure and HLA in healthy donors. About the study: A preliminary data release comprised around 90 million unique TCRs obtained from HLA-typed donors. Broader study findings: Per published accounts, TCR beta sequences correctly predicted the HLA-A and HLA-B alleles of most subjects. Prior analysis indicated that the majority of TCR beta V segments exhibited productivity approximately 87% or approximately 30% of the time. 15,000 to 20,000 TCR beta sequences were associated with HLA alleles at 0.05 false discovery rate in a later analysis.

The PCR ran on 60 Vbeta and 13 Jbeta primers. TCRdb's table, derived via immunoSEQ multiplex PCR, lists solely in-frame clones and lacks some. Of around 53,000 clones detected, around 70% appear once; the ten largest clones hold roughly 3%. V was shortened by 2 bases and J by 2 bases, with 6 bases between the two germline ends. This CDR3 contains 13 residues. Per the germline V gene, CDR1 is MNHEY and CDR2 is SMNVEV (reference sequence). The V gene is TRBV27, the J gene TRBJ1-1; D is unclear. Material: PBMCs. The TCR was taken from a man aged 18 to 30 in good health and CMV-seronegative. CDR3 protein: CASSLGPNTEAFF. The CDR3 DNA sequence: TGTGCCAGCAGTTTAGGCCCTAACACTGAAGCTTTCTTT.